This record looks at one TCR beta chain sequence and its context. The sample is drawn from a study of beta chain features in type 1 diabetes. The CDR3 length is 15 residues. The V gene lost 4 bases and the J gene lost 2 bases, with 13 bases spanning the gap. Looked up from germline, CDR1 is SGHNT and CDR2 is YYREEE (reference sequence). All of the isolated RNA was reverse transcribed, so expressed TCRB transcripts were sequenced. Sequencing used immunoSEQ multiplex PCR; TCRdb keeps in-frame clones, though not all of them. The sample has some 60,000 clones, approximately 62% seen once. This chain joins TRBV5-4 and TRBJ2-1, with D perhaps matching TRBD2 (6 bases). The sequence was collected from a woman between 18 and 29 years old in good health. Sequencing was performed on Tregs from blood. CDR3 DNA: TGTGCCAGCAGCCTGGCAACGGGGGCCTACAATGAGCAGTTCTTC. Protein product: CASSLATGAYNEQFF.